The rows below give T cell receptor beta chains drawn from one sample of a study of shared clonotypes between healthy human individuals. TCRdb keeps only in-frame clones here, not all; method: immunoSEQ multiplex PCR. The profile shows some 2.1 million clones, roughly 93% of them singletons. Sequenced sample: naive CD8+ T cells from PBMCs. The source is a man in his late teens or twenties in good health. Some clones in this sample may be carry-over from other donors' samples. Each CDR3 is given with its conserved first and last residue. Each record gives: clone size, V gene, J gene, D gene, CDR3 protein, CDR3 DNA. D genes are given only for firm matches. The size field is filled for only some rows; it gives once, few, many or a size class.

size: once; V: TRBV19; J: TRBJ1-5; D: TRBD1; CDR3: CASSIQGAYSNQPQHF; DNA: TGTGCCAGTAGCATACAGGGGGCTTATAGCAATCAGCCCCAGCATTTT
size: -; V: TRBV4-3; J: TRBJ1-1; D: -; CDR3: CASSQVYPGSREAFF; DNA: TGCGCCAGCAGCCAAGTCTATCCGGGTAGCCGAGAAGCTTTCTTT
size: -; V: TRBV28; J: TRBJ2-2; D: -; CDR3: CASRTTDSYANTGELFF; DNA: TGTGCCAGCAGAACCACGGACAGCTACGCGAACACCGGGGAGCTGTTTTTT
size: -; V: TRBV30; J: TRBJ2-1; D: TRBD2; CDR3: CAWSVPTIREEYNEQFF; DNA: TGTGCCTGGAGTGTACCGACAATCCGGGAGGAGTACAATGAGCAGTTCTTC
size: -; V: TRBV28; J: TRBJ2-6; D: -; CDR3: CASSPHVGGTGANVLTF; DNA: TGTGCCAGCAGTCCCCATGTGGGGGGAACTGGGGCCAACGTCCTGACTTTC
size: -; V: TRBV4-3; J: TRBJ2-7; D: -; CDR3: CASSQDGGTLYEQYF; DNA: TGCGCCAGCAGCCAAGACGGAGGGACATTGTACGAGCAGTACTTC
size: -; V: TRBV4-1; J: TRBJ2-7; D: TRBD2; CDR3: CASSQEIAGEGLYEQYF; DNA: TGCGCCAGCAGCCAAGAGATTGCGGGAGAGGGGCTCTACGAGCAGTACTTC
size: -; V: TRBV5-4; J: TRBJ2-2; D: -; CDR3: CASSQQAAGELFF; DNA: TGTGCCAGCAGCCAGCAAGCAGCCGGGGAGCTGTTTTTT
size: -; V: TRBV7-9; J: TRBJ2-1; D: -; CDR3: CASSFAQLAISYNEQFF; DNA: TGTGCCAGCAGCTTCGCGCAACTAGCCATCTCCTACAATGAGCAGTTCTTC
size: -; V: TRBV9; J: TRBJ2-7; D: TRBD1; CDR3: CASSPTGGNSYEQYF; DNA: TGTGCCAGCAGCCCAACAGGGGGGAACTCCTACGAGCAGTACTTC
size: -; V: TRBV5-1; J: TRBJ2-4; D: -; CDR3: CASSLDDIDIQYF; DNA: TGCGCCAGCAGTCTCGACGATATCGACATTCAGTACTTC
size: -; V: TRBV20-1; J: TRBJ2-1; D: -; CDR3: CSVTRAEQFF; DNA: TGCAGTGTTACAAGGGCTGAGCAGTTCTTC
size: -; V: TRBV2; J: TRBJ2-7; D: TRBD1; CDR3: CASSEFDRGRYEQYF; DNA: TGTGCCAGCAGTGAGTTTGACAGGGGGCGATACGAGCAGTACTTC
size: -; V: TRBV6-5; J: TRBJ2-3; D: TRBD2; CDR3: CASSTGTTSTDTQYF; DNA: TGTGCCAGCAGCACCGGGACTACCAGCACAGATACGCAGTATTTT
size: -; V: TRBV4-3; J: TRBJ2-6; D: -; CDR3: CASSQEASQSSGANVLTF; DNA: TGCGCCAGCAGCCAAGAGGCCAGTCAGAGCTCTGGGGCCAACGTCCTGACTTTC
size: -; V: TRBV5-8; J: TRBJ1-5; D: -; CDR3: CASSFPLSSNQPQHF; DNA: TGTGCCAGCAGCTTTCCTCTTTCGAGCAATCAGCCCCAGCATTTT
size: -; V: TRBV6-1; J: TRBJ1-4; D: -; CDR3: CASSRNRAGVEKLFF; DNA: TGTGCCAGCAGTCGCAACAGGGCCGGAGTTGAAAAACTGTTTTTT
size: once; V: TRBV5-1; J: TRBJ2-7; D: -; CDR3: CASSLGSSSSYEQYF; DNA: TGCGCCAGCAGCTTGGGTTCGTCCTCCTCCTACGAGCAGTACTTC
size: -; V: TRBV19; J: TRBJ1-2; D: TRBD1; CDR3: CASTAELGTGASGFYGYTF; DNA: TGTGCCAGTACCGCTGAGTTGGGGACAGGGGCTTCGGGGTTCTATGGCTACACCTTC
size: -; V: TRBV5-5; J: TRBJ2-7; D: -; CDR3: CASSLEGDRVGEQYF; DNA: TGTGCCAGCAGCTTGGAGGGAGATCGCGTAGGCGAGCAGTACTTC
size: -; V: TRBV29-1; J: TRBJ1-4; D: TRBD1; CDR3: CSVPGQGEEKLFF; DNA: TGCAGCGTCCCGGGACAGGGCGAGGAAAAACTGTTTTTT
size: -; V: TRBV29-1; J: TRBJ1-2; D: -; CDR3: CSVEADSGYTF; DNA: TGCAGCGTTGAAGCGGACAGTGGCTACACCTTC
size: -; V: TRBV11-2; J: TRBJ2-3; D: -; CDR3: CASSLVILLAEKGGDTQYF; DNA: TGTGCCAGCAGCTTAGTAATTCTGCTGGCGGAGAAGGGGGGGGATACGCAGTATTTT
size: few; V: TRBV30; J: TRBJ1-1; D: -; CDR3: CAWSGREGYTEAFF; DNA: TGTGCCTGGAGTGGCAGGGAGGGATACACTGAAGCTTTCTTT
size: -; V: TRBV4-1; J: TRBJ2-3; D: TRBD2; CDR3: CASSPLTSGRTDTQYF; DNA: TGCGCCAGCAGCCCGCTGACTAGCGGTCGCACAGATACGCAGTATTTT
size: -; V: TRBV5-6; J: TRBJ2-7; D: TRBD2; CDR3: CASSFSVGWVAGSYEQYF; DNA: TGTGCCAGCAGCTTCTCTGTTGGTTGGGTAGCGGGCTCCTACGAGCAGTACTTC
size: -; V: TRBV2; J: TRBJ2-7; D: -; CDR3: CASGLDKLSSYEQYF; DNA: TGTGCCAGCGGGTTGGACAAATTAAGCTCCTACGAGCAGTACTTC
size: -; V: TRBV28; J: TRBJ1-3; D: -; CDR3: CASAGWRDGNTIYF; DNA: TGTGCCAGCGCAGGTTGGCGTGATGGAAACACCATATATTTT
size: -; V: TRBV6-5; J: TRBJ1-2; D: TRBD1; CDR3: CASSPLTGNYGYTF; DNA: TGTGCCAGCAGTCCTCTGACAGGGAACTATGGCTACACCTTC
size: -; V: TRBV27; J: TRBJ2-1; D: TRBD2; CDR3: CASSPGLVSEQFF; DNA: TGTGCCAGCAGTCCCGGACTAGTTTCGGAGCAGTTCTTC
size: -; V: TRBV6-1; J: TRBJ1-5; D: TRBD1; CDR3: CASSDWQGANQPQRF; DNA: TGTGCCAGCAGTGATTGGCAGGGGGCCAATCAGCCCCAGCGTTTT
size: once; V: TRBV7-9; J: TRBJ2-1; D: TRBD2; CDR3: CASSSSGRGNEQFF; DNA: TGTGCCAGCAGCTCTAGCGGGAGGGGCAATGAGCAGTTCTTC
size: -; V: TRBV7-8; J: TRBJ2-7; D: -; CDR3: CASSLALYEQYF; DNA: TGTGCCAGCAGCTTAGCGCTTTATGAGCAGTACTTC
size: -; V: TRBV29-1; J: TRBJ2-7; D: TRBD2; CDR3: CSALGGSTSGSSYEQYF; DNA: TGCAGCGCCTTGGGGGGAAGTACTAGCGGGTCCTCCTACGAGCAGTACTTC
size: few; V: TRBV7-9; J: TRBJ1-1; D: -; CDR3: CASSKLRLNTEAFF; DNA: TGTGCCAGCAGCAAGCTGAGGTTGAACACTGAAGCTTTCTTT
size: -; V: TRBV5-4; J: TRBJ2-5; D: -; CDR3: CASSSGLALLTQYF; DNA: TGTGCCAGCAGCTCGGGACTGGCGTTGTTGACCCAGTACTTC
size: -; V: TRBV27; J: TRBJ1-5; D: TRBD1; CDR3: CASGTTGSNQPQHF; DNA: TGTGCCAGCGGGACGACAGGGAGCAATCAGCCCCAGCATTTT